This T cell receptor (beta chain) stems from a study of T cells after yellow fever vaccination. In TCRdb, the 5' RACE reads were re-called with MiXCR into one record per CDR3 protein. The sample includes a few hundred thousand distinct CDR3 sequences, around 7% seen only once; the top ten take over 15%. This TCR was sampled from a man between 18 and 29 years old who received the YFV17D yellow fever vaccine. The sample in question was PBMCs, obtained approximately 47 days after the first yellow fever vaccination.

The CDR3 protein is CAMADNRDQETQYF. The CDR3 DNA follows: TGTGCCATGGCGGACAACAGGGATCAAGAGACCCAGTACTTC. This chain uses TRBV10-3 with TRBJ2-5; TRBD1 is a possible D gene (6 bases). The V gene's germline CDR1 is ENHRY and CDR2 SYGVKD. Trimming shortened V by 9 bases and J by 2 bases, and 16 bases separated the two germline ends. CDR3 length: 14 amino acids.